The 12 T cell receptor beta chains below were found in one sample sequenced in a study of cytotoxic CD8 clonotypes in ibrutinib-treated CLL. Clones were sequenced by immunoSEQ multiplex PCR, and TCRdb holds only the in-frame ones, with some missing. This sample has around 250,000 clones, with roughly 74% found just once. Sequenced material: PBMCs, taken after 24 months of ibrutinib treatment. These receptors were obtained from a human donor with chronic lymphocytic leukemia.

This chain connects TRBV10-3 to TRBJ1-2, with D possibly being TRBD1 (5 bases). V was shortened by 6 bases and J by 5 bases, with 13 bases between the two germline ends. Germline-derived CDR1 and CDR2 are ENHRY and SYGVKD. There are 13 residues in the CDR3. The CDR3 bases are TGTGCCATCAGCCCCTCCTGGGGGTATGGCTACACCTTC. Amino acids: CAISPSWGYGYTF.

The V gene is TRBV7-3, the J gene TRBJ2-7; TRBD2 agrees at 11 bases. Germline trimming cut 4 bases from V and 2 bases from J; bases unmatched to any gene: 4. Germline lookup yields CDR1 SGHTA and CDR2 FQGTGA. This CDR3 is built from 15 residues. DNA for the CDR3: TGTGCCAGCAGCTCAACTAGCGGGAGCACCTACGAGCAGTACTTC. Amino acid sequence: CASSSTSGSTYEQYF.

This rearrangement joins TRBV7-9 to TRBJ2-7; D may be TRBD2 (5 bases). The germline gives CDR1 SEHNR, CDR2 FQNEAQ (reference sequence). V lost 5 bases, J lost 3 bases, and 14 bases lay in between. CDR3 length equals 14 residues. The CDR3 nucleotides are TGTGCCAGCAGCCCCAGCGGTAGTCGCTACGAGCAGTACTTC. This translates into CASSPSGSRYEQYF.

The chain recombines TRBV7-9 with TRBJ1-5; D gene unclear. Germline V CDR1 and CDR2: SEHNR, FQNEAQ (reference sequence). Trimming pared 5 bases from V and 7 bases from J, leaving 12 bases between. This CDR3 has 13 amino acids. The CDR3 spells CASSQTDGQPQHF. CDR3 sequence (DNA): TGTGCCAGCAGCCAAACGGACGGACAGCCCCAGCATTTT. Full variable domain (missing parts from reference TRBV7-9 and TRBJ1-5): DTGVSQNPRHKITKRGQNVTFRCDPISEHNRLYWYRQTLGQGPEFLTYFQNEAQLEKSRLLSDRFSAERPKGSFSTLEIQRTEQGDSAMYLCASSQTDGQPQHFGDGTRLSIL.

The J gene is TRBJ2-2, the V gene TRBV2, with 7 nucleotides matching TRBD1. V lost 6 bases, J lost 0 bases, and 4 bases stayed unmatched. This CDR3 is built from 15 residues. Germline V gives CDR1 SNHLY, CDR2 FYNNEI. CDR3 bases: TGTGCCAGCAGAACCGGGACAGCGAACACCGGGGAGCTGTTTTTT. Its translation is CASRTGTANTGELFF.

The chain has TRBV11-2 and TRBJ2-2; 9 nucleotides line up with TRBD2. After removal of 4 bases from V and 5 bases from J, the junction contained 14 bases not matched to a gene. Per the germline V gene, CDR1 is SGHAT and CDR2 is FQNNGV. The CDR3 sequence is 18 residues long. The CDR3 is CASSWGAGGLTGTGELFF. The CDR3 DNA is TGTGCCAGCAGCTGGGGTGCGGGAGGGCTCACGGGGACCGGGGAGCTGTTTTTT.

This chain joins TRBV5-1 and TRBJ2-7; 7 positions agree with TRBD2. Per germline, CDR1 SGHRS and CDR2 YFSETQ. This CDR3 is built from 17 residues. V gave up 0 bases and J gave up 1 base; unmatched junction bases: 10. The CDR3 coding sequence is TGCGCCAGCAGCTTGGGAGCCGCGGCTAGCGGTTCCTACGAGCAGTACTTC. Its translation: CASSLGAAASGSYEQYF.

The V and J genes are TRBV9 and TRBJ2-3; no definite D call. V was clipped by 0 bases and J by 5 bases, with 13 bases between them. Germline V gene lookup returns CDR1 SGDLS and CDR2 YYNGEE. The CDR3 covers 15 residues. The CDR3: CASSVVSWDQDTQYF. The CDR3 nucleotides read TGTGCCAGCAGCGTAGTGTCGTGGGATCAAGATACGCAGTATTTT.

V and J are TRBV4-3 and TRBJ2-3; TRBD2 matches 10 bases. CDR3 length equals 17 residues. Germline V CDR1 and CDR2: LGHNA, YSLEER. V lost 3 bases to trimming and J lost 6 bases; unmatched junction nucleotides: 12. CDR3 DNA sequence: TGCGCCAGCAGCCACGGGTCCCGGACTAGCGGACCGGATACGCAGTATTTT. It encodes CASSHGSRTSGPDTQYF.

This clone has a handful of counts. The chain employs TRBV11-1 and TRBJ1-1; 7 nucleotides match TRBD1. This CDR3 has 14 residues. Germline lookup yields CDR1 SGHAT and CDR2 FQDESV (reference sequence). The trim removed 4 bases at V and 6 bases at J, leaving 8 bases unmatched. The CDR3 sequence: CASSWDSSYSEAFF. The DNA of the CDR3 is TGTGCCAGCAGCTGGGACAGTTCCTACTCTGAAGCTTTCTTT.

The CDR3 region is CSVEASGRTEAFF. The CDR3 coding sequence is TGCAGCGTTGAAGCATCGGGAAGGACTGAAGCTTTCTTT. V gene TRBV29-1 combines with J gene TRBJ1-1, with D hard to call. CDR3 length: 13 amino acids. The germline V gene has CDR1 SQVTM and CDR2 ANQGSEA. Trimming removed 1 base at V and 5 bases at J, with 11 bases between.

The CDR3 loop is CASSVAPLGLAGAGTDTQYF. CDR3 in DNA: TGTGCCAGCAGCGTAGCCCCTCTTGGACTAGCGGGAGCGGGCACAGATACGCAGTATTTT. The gene calls are TRBV9 and TRBJ2-3; TRBD2 matches 13 bases. CDR3 length: 20 residues. Germline V gives CDR1 SGDLS, CDR2 YYNGEE. The junction had 11 bases not matched to a gene; V was cut back by 0 bases and J by 1 base.